This T cell receptor beta chain was observed in a study of blood T cells in healthy people across ages. Primed by a sample-barcoded 5' primer and a J-beta primer mix, a second PCR proceeded for roughly 6 to 12 cycles. MiXCR was run by TCRdb on the 5' RACE reads, yielding one entry per CDR3 protein. The sample holds fewer than 900,000 distinct CDR3 sequences, around 34% seen once. Germline assignment: CDR1 SQVTM and CDR2 ANQGSEA. The CDR3 has 14 amino acids. Trimming at V came to 5 bases and at J to 0 bases, leaving 4 bases not matched to a gene. This clonotype was obtained from a man younger than 35 in good health. The chain links TRBV29-1 to TRBJ2-3, with 8 nucleotides matching TRBD2. Sample: blood. DNA for the CDR3: TGCAGCGTTCCAGTAGCGGGGAGCACAGATACGCAGTATTTT. It is translated as CSVPVAGSTDTQYF.